The 30 T cell receptor beta chains in this list originate from one sample, sequenced in a study of T-cell reconstitution after alpha-beta-depleted transplantation in children. Preparation of the TCRbeta library was carried out with unique molecular identifiers. TCRdb recomputed calls from the PCR reads with MiXCR, one row per CDR3 protein. This sample has 700,000 to 850,000 distinct CDR3 sequences; roughly 15% occur once, and the top ten carry roughly 4.8%. Sequencing was performed on PBMCs, mostly from graft donor cells, taken 360 days after TCRalphabeta/CD19-depleted stem cell transplant. These TCRs come from a male patient aged 10 to 17 who had a stem cell transplant for acute lymphoblastic leukemia, so the T cells may come from the graft donor.

This clonotype has more than one count but fewer than ten. The chain carries TRBV3-1 and TRBJ2-7, with 12 bases identical to TRBD2. Germline lookup yields CDR1 LGHDT and CDR2 YNNKEL (reference sequence). CDR3 size: 15 residues. Unmatched junction bases numbered 3, after V lost 2 bases and J lost 4 bases. DNA for the CDR3: TGTGCCAGCAGCCAACTAGCGGGAGGGTTTTACGAGCAGTACTTC. Protein product: CASSQLAGGFYEQYF.

Only a few counts were recorded for this clonotype. The genes are TRBV5-1 and TRBJ2-1; TRBD1 matches 7 bases. V lost 0 bases to trimming and J lost 7 bases; unmatched junction nucleotides: 10. Germline V gene data show CDR1 as SGHRS and CDR2 as YFSETQ. The CDR3 is 16 amino acids. CDR3 residues: CASSLGGGAKQNEQFF. The CDR3 region has the DNA TGCGCCAGCAGCTTGGGAGGGGGCGCGAAACAAAATGAGCAGTTCTTC.

This clonotype was picked up a small number of times. This chain connects TRBV12-5 to TRBJ2-7, with D perhaps matching TRBD2 (5 bases). Germline lookup yields CDR1 LGHNT and CDR2 FRNRAP. The length of the CDR3 is 12 residues. V lost 3 bases, J lost 7 bases, and 10 bases lay in between. The CDR3 coding sequence is TGTGCTAGTGGTTTTGAGGGTTTAGAGCAGTACTTC. Translated, it gives CASGFEGLEQYF.

Written as DNA, the CDR3 is TGTGCCAGCAGCTTAGTCGAGGGCACTCGACCTCTAGCCAAAAACATTCAGTACTTC. Amino acid sequence: CASSLVEGTRPLAKNIQYF. The chain recombines TRBV7-8 with TRBJ2-4; the D gene is possibly TRBD2 (5 bases). Germline-derived CDR1 and CDR2 are SGHVS and FQNEAQ. V was shortened by 1 base and J by 0 bases, with 19 bases between the two germline ends. There are 19 residues in the CDR3.

This clonotype was picked up many times. V is TRBV7-9 and J is TRBJ2-1, with TRBD2 matching over 10 bases. Germline assignment: CDR1 SEHNR and CDR2 FQNEAQ (reference sequence). After removal of 5 bases from V and 5 bases from J, the junction contained 9 bases not matched to a gene. The CDR3 runs 16 residues. CDR3 residues: CASSPRTSGTNNEQFF. CDR3 nucleotide sequence: TGTGCCAGCAGCCCCAGAACTAGCGGGACTAACAATGAGCAGTTCTTC.

This chain connects TRBV7-6 to TRBJ2-3, with TRBD2 matching 8 bases. The CDR3 sequence is 14 residues long. The V gene end was trimmed by 4 bases and the J gene end by 4 bases; junction bases not matched to a gene: 4. In germline, CDR1 is SGHVS, CDR2 FNYEAQ. Here the CDR3 reads CASSSGGEADTQYF. The CDR3 coding sequence is TGTGCCAGCAGCTCGGGGGGGGAGGCAGATACGCAGTATTTT.

This sequence joins TRBV9 and TRBJ2-3; TRBD2 matches 7 bases. The V gene's germline CDR1 is SGDLS and CDR2 YYNGEE. The CDR3 contains 16 residues. V was clipped by 2 bases and J by 1 base; unmatched bases: 7. DNA of the CDR3: TGTGCCAGCAGCGTCGGCGTAGCGGGCCGCACAGATACGCAGTATTTT. Amino acid sequence: CASSVGVAGRTDTQYF.

This clonotype was found a few times. The chain is built from TRBV27 and TRBJ2-2; D not resolved. CDR3 size: 14 residues. Germline loops: CDR1 MNHEY, CDR2 SMNVEV (reference sequence). Between the trimmed V and J ends, which lost 7 bases and 3 bases, there was a span of 12 bases. CDR3: CASTKGPYTGELFF. The CDR3 coding sequence is TGTGCCAGCACGAAAGGCCCCTACACCGGGGAGCTGTTTTTT.

The V and J genes are TRBV5-1 and TRBJ1-5; D is unresolved. The CDR3 has 10 residues. In germline, CDR1 is SGHRS, CDR2 YFSETQ. The V end was cut by 4 bases, the J end by 7 bases, with 3 bases between. The DNA for the CDR3 is TGCGCCAGCAGCCTACAGCCCCAGCATTTT. This gives the protein CASSLQPQHF.

Many counts were recorded for this clonotype. The V and J genes are TRBV7-9 and TRBJ2-7, with 9 bases lining up with TRBD1. CDR1 and CDR2 (germline): SEHNR, FQNEAQ (reference sequence). CDR3 size: 15 residues. V trimming: 5 bases; J trimming: 3 bases; junction bases outside the gene matches: 8. CDR3 DNA: TGTGCCAGCAGCAACGGGACAGGGCATTACTACGAGCAGTACTTC. It specifies CASSNGTGHYYEQYF.

The V gene is TRBV5-1, the J gene TRBJ2-7; 7 nucleotides line up with TRBD2. The junction had 5 bases not matched to a gene; V was cut back by 0 bases and J by 5 bases. Germline V lookup: CDR1 SGHRS, CDR2 YFSETQ. The CDR3 runs to 14 residues. The CDR3 sequence: CASSLGGSWDEQYF. The CDR3 DNA reads TGCGCCAGCAGCTTGGGCGGGAGTTGGGACGAGCAGTACTTC.

V and J are TRBV27 and TRBJ2-2, with D uncertain. V was cut by 4 bases and J by 1 base, with 7 bases left in between. The V gene's germline CDR1 is MNHEY and CDR2 SMNVEV (reference sequence). This CDR3 is 14 amino acids long. CDR3 amino acids: CASSWQVNTGELFF. Here the CDR3 DNA reads TGTGCCAGCAGTTGGCAGGTGAACACCGGGGAGCTGTTTTTT.

The gene calls are TRBV11-2 and TRBJ2-1; 12 bases fit TRBD2. CDR3 size: 19 residues. The junction had 11 bases not matched to a gene; V was cut back by 5 bases and J by 0 bases. Germline lookup yields CDR1 SGHAT and CDR2 FQNNGV. In DNA, the CDR3 is TGTGCCAGCAGCCCCTGGGCTAGCGGGAGGGGGGTCTCCTACAATGAGCAGTTCTTC. Its translation is CASSPWASGRGVSYNEQFF. The full variable domain, with the rest looked up from reference TRBV11-2 and TRBJ2-1, is EAGVAQSPRYKIIEKRQSVAFWCNPISGHATLYWYQQILGQGPKLLIQFQNNGVVDDSQLPKDRFSAERLKGVDSTLKIQPAKLEDSAVYLCASSPWASGRGVSYNEQFFGPGTRLTVL.

In this sample, this clonotype turned up a few times. The chain joins TRBV27 to TRBJ2-1; 8 bases map to TRBD1. In germline, CDR1 is MNHEY, CDR2 SMNVEV (reference sequence). J lost 0 bases, V lost 3 bases, and 4 bases had no gene match. This CDR3 comprises 16 residues. CDR3 sequence (DNA): TGTGCCAGCAGTTTGCAGGGGGCGAGCTCCTACAATGAGCAGTTCTTC. Protein: CASSLQGASSYNEQFF.

In this sample, this clonotype turned up many times. This chain connects TRBV5-1 to TRBJ2-3, with D unresolved. Germline V gene sequence: CDR1 SGHRS, CDR2 YFSETQ. V was trimmed by 0 bases and J by 9 bases, leaving 14 bases between them. The CDR3 has 14 residues. This CDR3 reads CASSLARRSQTQYF. CDR3 DNA sequence: TGCGCCAGCAGCTTGGCCCGGCGTAGCCAAACGCAGTATTTT. Looking up the rest from reference TRBV5-1 and TRBJ2-3 gives the full variable domain: KAGVTQTPRYLIKTRGQQVTLSCSPISGHRSVSWYQQTPGQGLQFLFEYFSETQRNKGNFPGRFSGRQFSNSRSEMNVSTLELGDSALYLCASSLARRSQTQYFGPGTRLTVL.

The chain links TRBV4-1 to TRBJ2-2; TRBD1 is a possible D gene (5 bases). The V gene's germline CDR1 is MGHRA and CDR2 YSYEKL. This CDR3 region has 13 residues. The V gene lost 6 bases and the J gene lost 5 bases, with 10 bases spanning the gap. The CDR3: CASRLQATGELFF. Here the CDR3 DNA reads TGCGCCAGCAGACTACAGGCTACCGGGGAGCTGTTTTTT.

This clonotype was counted a few times. This chain connects TRBV5-1 to TRBJ2-2; TRBD2 aligns across 9 bases. The trim removed 4 bases at V and 6 bases at J, leaving 4 bases unmatched. CDR1 and CDR2 from the germline V gene are SGHRS and YFSETQ. The CDR3 totals 14 residues. CDR3 protein: CASSIIAGAGELFF. The DNA of the CDR3 is TGCGCCAGCAGCATCATAGCGGGAGCCGGGGAGCTGTTTTTT.

The rearrangement joins TRBV18 to TRBJ1-1; D remains unclear. Germline-derived CDR1 and CDR2 are KGHSH and LQKENI. Between the trimmed V and J ends, which lost 5 bases and 4 bases, there was a span of 17 bases. The CDR3 runs to 15 residues. CDR3 nucleotide sequence: TGTGCCAGCTCAGCCTTCCGGACGGATTTCACTGAAGCTTTCTTT. It yields the protein CASSAFRTDFTEAFF.

The V call is TRBV7-9, the J call TRBJ2-2, with 9 bases that match TRBD1. With V trimmed by 2 bases and J by 5 bases, 9 bases remained unmatched. This CDR3 is built from 17 residues. Germline lookup yields CDR1 SEHNR and CDR2 FQNEAQ (reference sequence). In DNA, the CDR3 is TGTGCCAGCAGCTTAACCCCGGGACAGGGAAAGACCGGGGAGCTGTTTTTT. Its translation: CASSLTPGQGKTGELFF.

The rearrangement links TRBV4-1 to TRBJ2-7; TRBD1 is a possible D gene (6 bases). The germline V gene encodes CDR1 MGHRA and CDR2 YSYEKL. The length of the CDR3 is 17 residues. Trimming took 3 bases from V and 2 from J, leaving 20 bases between them. The CDR3 loop is CASSHLPRGLFTYEQYF. The CDR3 nucleotides are TGCGCCAGCAGCCATCTCCCCAGGGGCCTCTTTACCTACGAGCAGTACTTC.

The chain uses TRBV15 and TRBJ2-5, with TRBD2 matching over 7 bases. This CDR3 has 17 amino acids. The trim removed 2 bases at V and 5 bases at J, leaving 14 bases unmatched. CDR1 is LNHNV, CDR2 YYDKDF, per germline (reference sequence). The CDR3 is CATSRSVGEGPEETQYF. The CDR3 DNA reads TGTGCCACCAGCAGAAGTGTGGGGGAGGGCCCGGAGGAGACCCAGTACTTC.

This chain connects TRBV5-1 to TRBJ2-1, with 10 bases aligning to TRBD2. V shed 0 bases, J shed 5 bases, and the junction held 8 bases outside the gene matches. This CDR3 contains 17 residues. From germline, CDR1 is SGHRS and CDR2 YFSETQ. CDR3 coding DNA: TGCGCCAGCAGCTTGGCGAGCGGGAGGGCCGGTAACAATGAGCAGTTCTTC. It codes for CASSLASGRAGNNEQFF.

V gene TRBV5-1 combines with J gene TRBJ1-2, with TRBD1 matching 9 bases. Germline CDR1 and CDR2: SGHRS and YFSETQ. V gave up 5 bases and J gave up 2 bases; unmatched junction bases: 7. This CDR3 is built from 15 residues. CDR3 residues: CASRQPGTGNYGYTF. The CDR3 DNA follows: TGCGCCAGCAGACAACCGGGGACAGGGAACTATGGCTACACCTTC.

This clonotype turned up a few times. CDR3 sequence: CASSLTPGHPYEQYF. As DNA, the CDR3 is TGCGCCAGCAGCTTGACCCCGGGACACCCCTACGAGCAGTACTTC. The chain couples TRBV5-1 to TRBJ2-7; weak D call: TRBD1 (6 bases). V was pared by 1 base and J by 2 bases, with 13 bases between. This CDR3 has 15 amino acids. The germline V gene encodes CDR1 SGHRS and CDR2 YFSETQ.

This clonotype was recorded at least ten times. The chain links TRBV4-2 to TRBJ1-1, with 7 positions matching TRBD1. V trimming: 2 bases; J trimming: 0 bases; junction bases outside the gene matches: 3. Germline CDR1 reads LGHNA; CDR2 reads YNFKEQ. The CDR3 sequence is 15 residues long. CDR3 residues: CASSQPQGMNTEAFF. The CDR3 DNA is TGTGCCAGCAGCCAACCACAGGGGATGAACACTGAAGCTTTCTTT.

V usage is TRBV7-9 and J usage is TRBJ1-5; D is ambiguous. Germline CDR1 reads SEHNR; CDR2 reads FQNEAQ (reference sequence). This CDR3 contains 15 residues. The germline V and J ends were trimmed by 1 base and 2 bases, with 9 bases remaining between them. Here the CDR3 reads CASSLENSRNQPQHF. The CDR3, as DNA: TGTGCCAGCAGCTTAGAGAATTCCCGCAATCAGCCCCAGCATTTT. Looking up the rest from reference TRBV7-9 and TRBJ1-5 gives the full variable domain: DTGVSQNPRHKITKRGQNVTFRCDPISEHNRLYWYRQTLGQGPEFLTYFQNEAQLEKSRLLSDRFSAERPKGSFSTLEIQRTEQGDSAMYLCASSLENSRNQPQHFGDGTRLSIL.

This rearrangement joins TRBV20-1 to TRBJ2-7; D remains ambiguous. Trimming cost V 0 bases and J 3 bases, with 9 bases left between them. The CDR3 loop spans 13 amino acids. The germline gives CDR1 DFQATT, CDR2 SNEGSKA (reference sequence). Here the CDR3 DNA reads TGCAGTGCTAGAGAGACTGCAATCTACGAGCAGTACTTC. It yields the protein CSARETAIYEQYF.

There are a few counts of this clonotype. V and J are TRBV27 and TRBJ2-5, with D possibly matching TRBD1 (5 bases). V lost 5 bases and J lost 0, with 19 bases in between. The CDR3 spans 17 residues. Germline loops: CDR1 MNHEY, CDR2 SMNVEV (reference sequence). CDR3 loop: CASSLRPRQNHQETQYF. The CDR3 nucleotides read TGTGCCAGCAGTCTCCGACCCAGACAGAACCACCAAGAGACCCAGTACTTC.

The chain employs TRBV2 and TRBJ1-2; no clear D. Germline V gene data show CDR1 as SNHLY and CDR2 as FYNNEI. The germline V and J ends were trimmed by 8 bases and 2 bases, with 12 bases remaining between them. This CDR3 is 13 amino acids long. The CDR3 spells CASVGQTNYGYTF. The CDR3 DNA follows: TGTGCCAGCGTTGGGCAGACAAACTATGGCTACACCTTC.

This chain joins TRBV20-1 and TRBJ2-1; 7 nucleotides align to TRBD1. There are 12 residues in the CDR3. CDR1 is DFQATT and CDR2 is SNEGSKA in the germline V gene (reference sequence). Unmatched junction bases numbered 5, after V lost 6 bases and J lost 6 bases. CDR3 DNA sequence: TGCAGTGCGACCGGGACAGTCAATGAGCAGTTCTTC. This gives the protein CSATGTVNEQFF.